This T cell receptor (beta chain) was found in a study of brain T cells in children with intractable seizures. The sequenced cases were selected for having the highest brain T cell transcript signatures. Before surgery, patients took at least one anti-epileptic drug. The CDR3 consists of 13 residues. Looked up from germline, CDR1 is SEHNR and CDR2 is FQNEAQ (reference sequence). V shed 10 bases and J shed 7 bases, with 20 bases lying between them. Method: immunoSEQ multiplex PCR; TCRdb's copy keeps in-frame clones and lacks some. This table has around 80,000 clones, approximately 89% appearing once. Sequences were derived from peripheral blood, sampled at surgery. This receptor was obtained from a girl aged 2 to 10 with Rasmussen encephalitis and intractable seizures. The chain recombines TRBV7-9 with TRBJ2-7; TRBD2 is a possible D gene (6 bases). This CDR3 reads CATFKLEGGEQYF. Here the CDR3 DNA reads TGTGCCACCTTTAAATTAGAGGGAGGTGAGCAGTACTTC.